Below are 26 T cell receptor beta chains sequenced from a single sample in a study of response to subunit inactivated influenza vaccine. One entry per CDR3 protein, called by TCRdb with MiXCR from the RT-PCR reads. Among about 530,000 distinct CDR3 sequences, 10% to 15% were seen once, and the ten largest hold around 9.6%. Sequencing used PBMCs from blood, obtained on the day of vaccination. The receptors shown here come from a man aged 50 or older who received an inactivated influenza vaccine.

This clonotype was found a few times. CDR3 region: CSVRSDTQYF. The CDR3 DNA reads as TGCAGCGTTCGGTCAGATACGCAGTATTTT. This chain connects TRBV29-1 to TRBJ2-3; D gene uncertain. Trimming took off 5 bases at V and 4 bases at J, with 4 bases between the two ends. This CDR3 has 10 residues. Germline V lookup: CDR1 SQVTM, CDR2 ANQGSEA.

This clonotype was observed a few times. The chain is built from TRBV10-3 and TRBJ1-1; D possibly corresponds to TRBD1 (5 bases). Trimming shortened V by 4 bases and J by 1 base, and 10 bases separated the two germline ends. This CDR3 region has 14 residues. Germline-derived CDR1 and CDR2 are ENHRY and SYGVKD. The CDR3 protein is CAISAFQGNTEAFF. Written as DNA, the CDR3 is TGTGCCATCAGTGCGTTTCAGGGGAACACTGAAGCTTTCTTT.

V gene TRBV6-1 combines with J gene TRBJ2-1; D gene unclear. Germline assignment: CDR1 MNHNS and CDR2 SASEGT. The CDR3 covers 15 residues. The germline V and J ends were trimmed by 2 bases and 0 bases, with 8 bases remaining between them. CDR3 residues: CASSESVSSYNEQFF. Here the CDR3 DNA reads TGTGCCAGCAGTGAATCTGTAAGCTCCTACAATGAGCAGTTCTTC.

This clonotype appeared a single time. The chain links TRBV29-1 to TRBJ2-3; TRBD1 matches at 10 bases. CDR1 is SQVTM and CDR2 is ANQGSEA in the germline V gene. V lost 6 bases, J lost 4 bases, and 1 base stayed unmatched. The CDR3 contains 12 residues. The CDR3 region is CSVGTGADTQYF. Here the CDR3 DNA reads TGCAGCGTCGGGACAGGGGCAGATACGCAGTATTTT.

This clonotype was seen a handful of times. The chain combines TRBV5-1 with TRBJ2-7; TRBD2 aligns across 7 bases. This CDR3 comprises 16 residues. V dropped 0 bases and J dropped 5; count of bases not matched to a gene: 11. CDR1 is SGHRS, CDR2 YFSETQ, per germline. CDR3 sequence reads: CASSLAAGVGKDEQYF. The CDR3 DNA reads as TGCGCCAGCAGCTTGGCCGCGGGAGTGGGAAAAGACGAGCAGTACTTC.

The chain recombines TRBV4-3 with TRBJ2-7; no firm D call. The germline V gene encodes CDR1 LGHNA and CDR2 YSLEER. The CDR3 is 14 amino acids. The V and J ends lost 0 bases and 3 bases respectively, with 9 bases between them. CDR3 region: CASSQDIQRYEQYF. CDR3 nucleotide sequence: TGCGCCAGCAGCCAAGATATCCAGCGCTACGAGCAGTACTTC.

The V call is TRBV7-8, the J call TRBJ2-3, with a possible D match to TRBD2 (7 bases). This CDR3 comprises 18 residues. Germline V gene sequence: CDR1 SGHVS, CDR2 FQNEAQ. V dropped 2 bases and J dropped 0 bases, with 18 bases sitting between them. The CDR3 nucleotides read TGTGCCAGCAGCTTACCGAACGGGGGGCGCACTAGCACAGATACGCAGTATTTT. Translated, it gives CASSLPNGGRTSTDTQYF.

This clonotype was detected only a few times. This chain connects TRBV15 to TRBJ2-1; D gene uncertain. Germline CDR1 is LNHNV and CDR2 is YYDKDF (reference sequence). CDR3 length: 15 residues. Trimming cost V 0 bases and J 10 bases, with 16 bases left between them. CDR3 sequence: CATSRDRPPVGEQFF. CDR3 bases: TGTGCCACCAGCAGAGATCGGCCCCCTGTAGGGGAGCAGTTCTTC.

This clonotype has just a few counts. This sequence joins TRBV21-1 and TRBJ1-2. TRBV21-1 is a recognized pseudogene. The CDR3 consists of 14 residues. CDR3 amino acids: CASSRGEEGYGYTF. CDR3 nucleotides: TGTGCCAGCAGCAGGGGGGAGGAGGGCTATGGCTACACCTTC.

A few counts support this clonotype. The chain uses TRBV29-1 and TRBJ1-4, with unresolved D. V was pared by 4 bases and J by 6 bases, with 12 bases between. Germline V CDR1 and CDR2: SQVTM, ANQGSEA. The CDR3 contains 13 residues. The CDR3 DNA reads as TGCAGCGTTGGCGGTCAGGAAGATGAAAAACTGTTTTTT. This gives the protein CSVGGQEDEKLFF.

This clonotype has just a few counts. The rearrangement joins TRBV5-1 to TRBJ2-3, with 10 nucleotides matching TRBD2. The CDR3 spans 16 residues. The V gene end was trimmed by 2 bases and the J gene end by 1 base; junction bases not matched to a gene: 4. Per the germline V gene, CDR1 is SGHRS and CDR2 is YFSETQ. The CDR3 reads CASSFPSGSGTDTQYF. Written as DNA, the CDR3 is TGCGCCAGCAGCTTTCCTAGCGGGAGCGGCACAGATACGCAGTATTTT. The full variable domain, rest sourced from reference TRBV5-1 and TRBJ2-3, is KAGVTQTPRYLIKTRGQQVTLSCSPISGHRSVSWYQQTPGQGLQFLFEYFSETQRNKGNFPGRFSGRQFSNSRSEMNVSTLELGDSALYLCASSFPSGSGTDTQYFGPGTRLTVL.

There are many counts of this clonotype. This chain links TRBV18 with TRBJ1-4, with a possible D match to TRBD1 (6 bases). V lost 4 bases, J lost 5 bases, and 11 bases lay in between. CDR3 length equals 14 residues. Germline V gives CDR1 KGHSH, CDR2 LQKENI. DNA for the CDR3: TGTGCCAGCTCACGACGGGACAAAAATGAAAAACTGTTTTTT. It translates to CASSRRDKNEKLFF. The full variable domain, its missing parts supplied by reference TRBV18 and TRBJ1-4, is NAGVMQNPRHLVRRRGQEARLRCSPMKGHSHVYWYRQLPEEGLKFMVYLQKENIIDESGMPKERFSAEFPKEGPSILRIQQVVRGDSAAYFCASSRRDKNEKLFFGSGTQLSVL.

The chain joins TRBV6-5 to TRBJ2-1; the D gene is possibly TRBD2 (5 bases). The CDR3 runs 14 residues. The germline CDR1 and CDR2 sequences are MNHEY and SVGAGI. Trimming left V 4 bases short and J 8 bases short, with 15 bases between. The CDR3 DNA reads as TGTGCCAGCAGTTCCGTCGCCTCCGGGGATGAGCAGTTCTTC. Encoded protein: CASSSVASGDEQFF.

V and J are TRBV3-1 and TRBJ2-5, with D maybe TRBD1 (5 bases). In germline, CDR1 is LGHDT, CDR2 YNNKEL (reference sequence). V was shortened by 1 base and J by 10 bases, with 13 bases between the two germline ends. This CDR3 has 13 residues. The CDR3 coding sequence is TGTGCCAGCAGCCAAGGGGGCGGCCTCAACCAGTACTTC. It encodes CASSQGGGLNQYF.

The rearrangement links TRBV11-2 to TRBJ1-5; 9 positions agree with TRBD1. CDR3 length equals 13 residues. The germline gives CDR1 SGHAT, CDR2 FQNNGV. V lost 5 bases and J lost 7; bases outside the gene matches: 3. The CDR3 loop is CASSGTGLQPQHF. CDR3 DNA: TGTGCCAGCAGCGGGACAGGGCTGCAGCCCCAGCATTTT. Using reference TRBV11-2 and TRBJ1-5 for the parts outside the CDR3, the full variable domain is EAGVAQSPRYKIIEKRQSVAFWCNPISGHATLYWYQQILGQGPKLLIQFQNNGVVDDSQLPKDRFSAERLKGVDSTLKIQPAKLEDSAVYLCASSGTGLQPQHFGDGTRLSIL.

CDR3 amino acids: CSARELAGVGADTQYF. The CDR3 region has the DNA TGCAGTGCTAGAGAACTAGCGGGAGTGGGGGCAGATACGCAGTATTTT. V is TRBV20-1 and J is TRBJ2-3; the match to TRBD2 covers 11 bases. The CDR3 covers 16 residues. V lost 0 bases, J lost 4 bases, and 6 bases stayed unmatched. Germline values: CDR1 DFQATT, CDR2 SNEGSKA (reference sequence).

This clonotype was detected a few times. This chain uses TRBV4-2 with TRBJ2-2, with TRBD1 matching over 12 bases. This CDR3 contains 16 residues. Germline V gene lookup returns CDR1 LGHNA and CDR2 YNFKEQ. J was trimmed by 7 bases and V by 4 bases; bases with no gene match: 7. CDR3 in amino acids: CASSRGTGGYNGELFF. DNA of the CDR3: TGTGCCAGCAGCCGAGGGACAGGGGGCTATAACGGGGAGCTGTTTTTT.

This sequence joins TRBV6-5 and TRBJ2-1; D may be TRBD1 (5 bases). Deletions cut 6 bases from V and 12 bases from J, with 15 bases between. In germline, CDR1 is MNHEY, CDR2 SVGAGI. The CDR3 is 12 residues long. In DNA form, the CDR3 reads TGTGCCAGCAGCCCTACAAGGGGTTCGCAGTTCTTC. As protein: CASSPTRGSQFF.

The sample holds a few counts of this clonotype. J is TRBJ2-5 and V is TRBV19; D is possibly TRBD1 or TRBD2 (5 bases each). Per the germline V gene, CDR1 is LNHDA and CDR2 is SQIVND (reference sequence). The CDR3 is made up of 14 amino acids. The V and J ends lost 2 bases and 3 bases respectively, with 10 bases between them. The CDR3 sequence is CASSITGTEETQYF. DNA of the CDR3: TGTGCCAGTAGTATAACCGGGACGGAAGAGACCCAGTACTTC.

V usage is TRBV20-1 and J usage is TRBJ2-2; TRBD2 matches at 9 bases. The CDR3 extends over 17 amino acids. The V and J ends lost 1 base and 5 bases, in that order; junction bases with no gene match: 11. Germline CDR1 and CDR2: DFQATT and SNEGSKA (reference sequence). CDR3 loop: CSARVWKRGAQTGELFF. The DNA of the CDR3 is TGCAGTGCTAGAGTGTGGAAGCGGGGGGCCCAAACCGGGGAGCTGTTTTTT.

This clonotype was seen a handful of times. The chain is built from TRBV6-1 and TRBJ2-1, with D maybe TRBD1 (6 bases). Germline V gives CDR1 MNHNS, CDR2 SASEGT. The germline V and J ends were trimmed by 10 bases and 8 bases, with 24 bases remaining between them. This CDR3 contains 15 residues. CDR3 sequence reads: CATWYPERGLDEQFF. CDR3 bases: TGTGCCACCTGGTATCCGGAAAGGGGGTTGGATGAGCAGTTCTTC.

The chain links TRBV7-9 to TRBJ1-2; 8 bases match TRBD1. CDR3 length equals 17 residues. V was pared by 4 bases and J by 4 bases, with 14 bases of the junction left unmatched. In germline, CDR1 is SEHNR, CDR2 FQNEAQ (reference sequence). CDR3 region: CASSSLASRQGRYGYTF. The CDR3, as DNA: TGTGCCAGCAGCTCCCTAGCAAGTCGACAGGGGCGCTATGGCTACACCTTC.

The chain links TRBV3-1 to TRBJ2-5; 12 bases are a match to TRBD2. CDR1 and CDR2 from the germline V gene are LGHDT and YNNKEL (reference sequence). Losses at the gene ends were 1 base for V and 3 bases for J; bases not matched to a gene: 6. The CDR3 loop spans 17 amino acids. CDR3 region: CASSQGMGLAGEETQYF. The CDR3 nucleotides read TGTGCCAGCAGCCAAGGAATGGGACTAGCGGGCGAAGAGACCCAGTACTTC.

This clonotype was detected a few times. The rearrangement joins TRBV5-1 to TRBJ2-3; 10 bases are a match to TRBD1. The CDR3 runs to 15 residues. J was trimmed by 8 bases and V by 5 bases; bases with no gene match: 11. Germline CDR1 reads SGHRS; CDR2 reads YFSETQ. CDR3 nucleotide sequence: TGCGCCAGCAGACTAAGGACAGGGGGAGAGGGTACGCAGTATTTT. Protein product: CASRLRTGGEGTQYF. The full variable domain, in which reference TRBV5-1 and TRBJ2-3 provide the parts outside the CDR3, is KAGVTQTPRYLIKTRGQQVTLSCSPISGHRSVSWYQQTPGQGLQFLFEYFSETQRNKGNFPGRFSGRQFSNSRSEMNVSTLELGDSALYLCASRLRTGGEGTQYFGPGTRLTVL.

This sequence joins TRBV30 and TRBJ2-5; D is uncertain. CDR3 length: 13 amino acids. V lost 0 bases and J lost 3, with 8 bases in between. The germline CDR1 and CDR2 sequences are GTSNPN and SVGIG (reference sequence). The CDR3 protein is CAWSVLGEETQYF. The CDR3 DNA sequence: TGTGCCTGGAGTGTACTCGGCGAAGAGACCCAGTACTTC.

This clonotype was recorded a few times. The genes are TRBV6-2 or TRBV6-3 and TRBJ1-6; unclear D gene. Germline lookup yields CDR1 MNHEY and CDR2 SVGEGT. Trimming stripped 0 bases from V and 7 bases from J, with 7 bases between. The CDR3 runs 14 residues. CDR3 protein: CASSYSTWNSPLHF. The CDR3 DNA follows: TGTGCCAGCAGTTACTCCACCTGGAATTCACCCCTCCACTTT.